One TCR beta chain is described in this entry. The antigen remains unidentified. The data were taken from a study of cytomegalovirus exposure and HLA in healthy donors. Points from the study as a whole: Analysis was performed later, and it showed HLA-associated TCR beta chains to be more clonally expanded than equally common others. The study listed approximately 160 cytomegalovirus-associated TCR beta chains. With DRB1 most and HLA-C fewest, TCR association rates differed between HLA loci in a later analysis.

The CDR3 extends over 17 amino acids. CDR1 and CDR2 from the germline V gene are KGHSH and LQKENI. After removal of 7 bases from V and 3 bases from J, the junction contained 12 bases not matched to a gene. The PCR employed 60 Vbeta primers together with 13 Jbeta primers. Authors' analysis steps: Unique TCR beta chains numbered about 80 million in a later analysis, with roughly 11 million shared. TCRdb keeps only in-frame clones here, not all; method: immunoSEQ multiplex PCR. The DNA was the basis for D and trimming; V, J and clone size are from that table. The data show 150,000 to 200,000 clones, approximately 79% seen once.

The receptor was derived from a woman aged 30 to 39 in good health and CMV-seropositive. The chain couples TRBV18 to TRBJ1-2; 12 bases line up with TRBD1. The specimen was PBMCs. The CDR3 DNA reads TGTGCCAGCTTGTCCGGGACAGGGGGCCGTCTAGACTATGGCTACACCTTC. This sequence encodes CASLSGTGGRLDYGYTF.